Presented here are 25 T cell receptor beta chains from one specimen sequenced in a study of T cell clonality in common variable immunodeficiency. The protocol was immunoSEQ multiplex PCR, while the TCRdb copy is restricted to in-frame clones and leaves out a portion. The sample includes roughly 55,000 clones, none of them occurring once. The sample taken for sequencing was peripheral blood mononuclear cells. The receptors were sampled from a person between 18 and 69 years old in good health.

This clone was counted at least ten times. The read halts 3 residues ahead of the CDR3 end, with the missing end drawn from the germline J gene. J is TRBJ2-7 and V is TRBV7-2, with a possible D match to TRBD2 (5 bases). The CDR3 contains 15 residues. Trimming removed 5 bases from V and 1 base from J, with 15 bases in between. In germline, CDR1 is SGHTA, CDR2 FQGNSA. The sequenced part of the CDR3 DNA is TGTGCCAGCAGCCTACTGGACTTCGGGTCCTACGAG. Its protein is CASSLLDFGSYE. The whole CDR3 protein is CASSLLDFGSYEQYF.

This clone was seen many times. The CDR3 protein is CASSQAKAYEQYF. The part of the CDR3 DNA that was read is TGCGCCAGCAGCCAGGCAAAGGCCTACGAG. The chain joins TRBV4-1 to TRBJ2-7, with unresolved D. Sequencing ends 3 residues short of the CDR3 end; the germline J gene provides the rest. Germline V lookup: CDR1 MGHRA, CDR2 YSYEKL. This CDR3 region has 13 residues. Trimming cost V 3 bases and J 2 bases, with 8 bases left between them.

This clone was detected ten times or more. The CDR3 DNA, read in part, is TGTGCCAGCAGCTTACTAGGGGGCAGCGAG. Encoded protein: CASSLLGGSE. The CDR3 in its entirety is CASSLLGGSEQYF. This rearrangement joins TRBV7-8 to TRBJ2-7, with TRBD1 identical over 7 bases. With the read ending 3 residues before the CDR3 end, the germline J gene is used to fill in that end. The junction had 4 bases not matched to a gene; V was cut back by 2 bases and J by 6 bases. This CDR3 region has 13 residues. From germline, CDR1 is SGHVS and CDR2 FQNEAQ.

This clone showed up many times. The CDR3 end lies 3 residues beyond the end of the read and is filled in from the germline J gene. The gene calls are TRBV20-1 and TRBJ2-7; 8 positions agree with TRBD1. This CDR3 contains 13 residues. Germline loops: CDR1 DFQATT, CDR2 SNEGSKA (reference sequence). The V and J ends lost 6 bases and 5 bases, in that order; junction bases with no gene match: 9. The sequenced CDR3 bases are TGCAGTGCCCTAGGGGCAGGGGGCAACGAG. Translation gives CSALGAGGNE. The complete CDR3 protein is CSALGAGGNEQYF.

The table lists this clone with many counts. The read halts 3 residues ahead of the CDR3 end, with the missing end drawn from the germline J gene. The chain has TRBV18 and TRBJ1-1; D is unclear. V was shortened by 3 bases and J by 6 bases, with 14 bases between the two germline ends. The V gene's germline CDR1 is KGHSH and CDR2 LQKENI. The CDR3 contains 14 residues. The CDR3 spells CASSPTSGQSEAFF. The CDR3 DNA, read in part, is TGTGCCAGCTCACCGACAAGTGGTCAGTCTGAA.

Concerning this clone: The observed sequence ends 3 residues before the CDR3 terminus, with the missing tail filled in from the germline J gene. The chain links TRBV2 to TRBJ2-7; a possible D gene is TRBD1 (5 bases). The CDR3 has 12 residues. From germline, CDR1 is SNHLY and CDR2 FYNNEI. Trimming pared 7 bases from V and 3 bases from J, leaving 10 bases between. The CDR3 region is CASKGRYYEQYF. The CDR3 DNA, read in part, is TGTGCCAGCAAGGGGCGATACTACGAG.

This clone was recorded many times. CDR3 DNA (partial): TGTGCCGTAACTGGCGGCTCCTACAATGAG. Protein product: CAVTGGSYNE. In full, the CDR3 reads CAVTGGSYNEQFF. This chain uses TRBV7-9 with TRBJ2-1; D gene uncertain. The read ends 3 residues before the CDR3 terminus; that terminus is restored from the germline J gene. Between the trimmed V and J ends, which lost 11 bases and 0 bases, there was a span of 11 bases. This CDR3 has 13 residues. Per the germline V gene, CDR1 is SEHNR and CDR2 is FQNEAQ (reference sequence).

This clone was found a few times. The CDR3 is cut off 3 residues early in the read; its end comes from the germline J gene. This rearrangement joins TRBV6-1 to TRBJ1-6, with 7 bases aligning to TRBD1. From germline, CDR1 is MNHNS and CDR2 SASEGT. The CDR3 loop spans 17 amino acids. V lost 5 bases, J lost 0 bases, and 7 bases stayed unmatched. CDR3 DNA, as far as it was read: TGTGCCAGCAGTAAAGGGACAGCCAGCTCCTATAATTCACCC. Protein product: CASSKGTASSYNSP. Given in full, the CDR3 is CASSKGTASSYNSPLHF.

This clone was seen many times. With the read ending 3 residues before the CDR3 end, the germline J gene is used to fill in that end. The chain has TRBV5-6 and TRBJ2-4; 8 nucleotides agree with TRBD1. J was trimmed by 8 bases and V by 4 bases; bases with no gene match: 8. Germline V gives CDR1 SGHDT, CDR2 YYEEEE. This CDR3 contains 14 residues. The CDR3 sequence is CASSPGQALYIQYF. The CDR3 bases that were read are TGTGCCAGCAGCCCGGGACAGGCTTTATACATT.

In this sample, this clone turned up many times. The read halts 3 residues ahead of the CDR3 end, with the missing end drawn from the germline J gene. The chain has TRBV20-1 and TRBJ1-4, with D possibly matching TRBD1 (6 bases). Trimming shortened V by 3 bases and J by 10 bases, and 9 bases separated the two germline ends. The CDR3 totals 11 residues. Per germline, CDR1 DFQATT and CDR2 SNEGSKA (reference sequence). The covered CDR3 bases are TGCAGTGCTAGGAGGGGGGGAAAA. It codes for CSARRGGK. The entire CDR3 reads CSARRGGKLFF.

This clone has a count of ten or more. The read comes to an end 3 residues before the CDR3 does, leaving the germline J gene to fill in the end. The chain recombines TRBV4-2 with TRBJ1-5; D is unresolved. Germline V gene data show CDR1 as LGHNA and CDR2 as YNFKEQ. V lost 2 bases, J lost 5 bases, and 13 bases lay in between. The length of the CDR3 is 15 residues. Here the CDR3 reads CASSQFGGTDQPQHF. The sequenced part of the CDR3 DNA is TGTGCCAGCAGCCAATTTGGTGGTACTGATCAGCCC.

This clone was seen at least ten times. Coverage ceases 3 residues before the CDR3 finishes, and the germline J gene fills in the end. V usage is TRBV18 and J usage is TRBJ2-2; TRBD1 might be the D (6 bases). The CDR3 extends over 16 amino acids. V was pared by 2 bases and J by 1 base, with 11 bases between. In germline, CDR1 is KGHSH, CDR2 LQKENI. The part of the CDR3 DNA that was read is TGTGCCAGCTCACCAACAGTACAGGGGAACACCGGGGAG. Its translation: CASSPTVQGNTGE. The entire CDR3 protein is CASSPTVQGNTGELFF.

This clone occurred many times. Partial CDR3 DNA: TGTGCCAGCTCTAAAGCGGGGGGATTCCCTGGAAACACC. Amino acids: CASSKAGGFPGNT. The CDR3 reads in full as CASSKAGGFPGNTIYF. The rearrangement uses TRBV18 and TRBJ1-3; perhaps TRBD1 as D (5 bases). The read ends 3 residues early relative to the CDR3; the germline J gene fills the gap. Per germline, CDR1 KGHSH and CDR2 LQKENI. This CDR3 is 16 amino acids long. Trimming took 6 bases from V and 2 from J, leaving 17 bases between them. The full variable domain, in which reference TRBV18 and TRBJ1-3 provide the parts outside the CDR3, is NAGVMQNPRHLVRRRGQEARLRCSPMKGHSHVYWYRQLPEEGLKFMVYLQKENIIDESGMPKERFSAEFPKEGPSILRIQQVVRGDSAAYFCASSKAGGFPGNTIYFGEGSWLTVV.

This clone was observed at least ten times. Read coverage stops 3 residues before the CDR3 terminus; the germline J gene supplies the remainder. The chain has TRBV18 and TRBJ2-7; 8 bases agree with TRBD2. CDR3 size: 15 residues. Germline V lookup: CDR1 KGHSH, CDR2 LQKENI. J lost 4 bases, V lost 1 base, and 6 bases had no gene match. The CDR3 bases that were read are TGTGCCAGCTCACCACGGCCTAGCGGGCTATACGAG. This sequence encodes CASSPRPSGLYE. The full CDR3 sequence reads CASSPRPSGLYEQYF.

This clone came up many times. The missing CDR3 end, 3 residues past where the read stops, is filled in from the germline J gene. The V call is TRBV20-1, the J call TRBJ2-1; 11 positions match TRBD2. V lost 0 bases and J lost 5; bases outside the gene matches: 9. The germline V gene has CDR1 DFQATT and CDR2 SNEGSKA (reference sequence). The CDR3 is 17 amino acids. The chain's CDR3 is CSARDPSGLAVNNEQFF. Incomplete CDR3 DNA: TGCAGTGCTAGAGATCCTTCGGGACTAGCGGTTAACAATGAG.

This clone has a count of ten or more. This CDR3 is CASSLVVGGDEQYF. The sequenced CDR3 bases are TGTGCCAGCAGCTTAGTGGTAGGGGGCGACGAG. The V call is TRBV7-8, the J call TRBJ2-7; the match to TRBD1 covers 7 bases. The DNA ends 3 residues before the CDR3 does, and the rest of the CDR3 is filled in from the germline J gene. The ends lost 1 base at V and 5 bases at J; junction bases unmatched: 5. Germline CDR1 and CDR2: SGHVS and FQNEAQ. The CDR3 length is 14 residues.

This clone was counted many times. The CDR3 extends 3 residues past the end of the read, so its final part is completed from the germline J gene. V is TRBV2 and J is TRBJ1-3; 12 bases align to TRBD1. Germline lookup yields CDR1 SNHLY and CDR2 FYNNEI. J was trimmed by 4 bases and V by 6 bases; bases with no gene match: 1. The CDR3 covers 14 residues. Partial CDR3 DNA: TGTGCCAGCAGCGGGACAGGGGGCGGAAACACC. Translating it yields CASSGTGGGNT. The entire CDR3 reads CASSGTGGGNTIYF.

This clone showed up many times. Read coverage stops 3 residues before the CDR3 terminus; the germline J gene supplies the remainder. The J gene is TRBJ2-5, the V gene TRBV20-1; 10 bases match TRBD2. Per the germline V gene, CDR1 is DFQATT and CDR2 is SNEGSKA (reference sequence). The CDR3 covers 14 residues. The ends lost 6 bases at V and 6 bases at J; junction bases unmatched: 10. The CDR3 bases that were read are TGCAGTGCCAGCGGGAGGGCCGAGGGGCAGACC. Translating gives CSASGRAEGQT. The complete CDR3 reads CSASGRAEGQTQYF.

This clone was picked up many times. The read falls 3 residues short of the CDR3 end, and the missing part is taken from the germline J gene. This chain connects TRBV20-1 to TRBJ2-1; 8 positions agree with TRBD2. This CDR3 comprises 15 residues. The junction had 7 bases not matched to a gene; V was cut back by 3 bases and J by 3 bases. From germline, CDR1 is DFQATT and CDR2 SNEGSKA (reference sequence). CDR3 DNA, as far as it was read: TGCAGTGCTAGCCGCTCACTAGCGGACTACAATGAG. Translating gives CSASRSLADYNE. The whole CDR3 region reads CSASRSLADYNEQFF.

This clone has a count of ten or more. The read terminates 3 residues ahead of where the CDR3 ends, so the germline J gene completes it. V gene TRBV7-2 combines with J gene TRBJ1-1; no clear D. Looked up from germline, CDR1 is SGHTA and CDR2 is FQGNSA. The V end was cut by 4 bases, the J end by 0 bases, with 9 bases between. This CDR3 comprises 14 residues. Partial CDR3 DNA: TGTGCCAGCAGCTGGAAGGGCATGAACACTGAA. Translating it yields CASSWKGMNTE. The CDR3 reads in full as CASSWKGMNTEAFF.

This clone was observed many times. The CDR3 sequence: CAISESRGNTEAFF. The sequenced CDR3 bases are TGTGCCATCAGTGAGTCGAGGGGGAACACTGAA. This chain links TRBV10-3 with TRBJ1-1; D is perhaps TRBD1 (5 bases). From the germline J gene comes the end of the CDR3, since the read stops 3 residues before it. Germline values: CDR1 ENHRY, CDR2 SYGVKD. Trimming left V 0 bases short and J 1 base short, with 6 bases between. The CDR3 totals 14 residues.

This clone was seen ten or more times. CDR3 DNA (partial): TGCGCCAGCAGCCCACCCTCGACAGGGGTAGAATCACCC. The encoded protein is CASSPPSTGVESP. The entire CDR3 reads CASSPPSTGVESPLHF. The chain recombines TRBV5-1 with TRBJ1-6; 8 bases map to TRBD1. The CDR3 goes on 3 residues after the read ends, and that part is filled in from the germline J gene. Germline CDR1 SGHRS, CDR2 YFSETQ. The CDR3 contains 16 residues. V lost 4 bases, J lost 10 bases, and 13 bases stayed unmatched. The full variable domain, completed using reference TRBV5-1 and TRBJ1-6, is KAGVTQTPRYLIKTRGQQVTLSCSPISGHRSVSWYQQTPGQGLQFLFEYFSETQRNKGNFPGRFSGRQFSNSRSEMNVSTLELGDSALYLCASSPPSTGVESPLHFGNGTRLTVT.

This clone occurred many times. The observed sequence ends 3 residues before the CDR3 terminus, with the missing tail filled in from the germline J gene. Other DNA variants within this sample encode the same CDR3. The chain uses TRBV29-1 and TRBJ2-1, with 11 positions matching TRBD2. The CDR3 has 14 amino acids. The germline CDR1 and CDR2 sequences are SQVTM and ANQGSEA. V shed 6 bases, J shed 5 bases, and the junction held 6 bases outside the gene matches. The sequenced CDR3 bases are TGCAGCGTCGTACCGGGACTAGCGGACAATGAG. This encodes CSVVPGLADNE. The whole CDR3 protein is CSVVPGLADNEQFF.

The table lists this clone with many counts. Coverage ceases 3 residues before the CDR3 finishes, and the germline J gene fills in the end. The genes are TRBV15 and TRBJ1-1; D possibly corresponds to TRBD1 (6 bases). This CDR3 contains 15 residues. The germline gives CDR1 LNHNV, CDR2 YYDKDF (reference sequence). V lost 4 bases to trimming and J lost 1 base, with 13 bases between them. The CDR3 is CATSMTGPTNTEAFF. The covered CDR3 bases are TGTGCCACCAGCATGACAGGACCTACGAACACTGAA. The full variable domain, completed using reference TRBV15 and TRBJ1-1, is DAMVIQNPRYQVTQFGKPVTLSCSQTLNHNVMYWYQQKSSQAPKLLFHYYDKDFNNEADTPDNFQSRRPNTSFCFLDIRSPGLGDTAMYLCATSMTGPTNTEAFFGQGTRLTVV.

This clone was recorded at least ten times. The missing CDR3 end, 3 residues past where the read stops, is filled in from the germline J gene. The chain links TRBV20-1 to TRBJ2-5; D may be TRBD2 (6 bases). The CDR3 covers 17 residues. Germline CDR1 DFQATT, CDR2 SNEGSKA (reference sequence). Trimming pared 1 base from V and 1 base from J, leaving 19 bases between. Partial CDR3 DNA: TGCAGTGCTAGAGCTGGGCTCCGGGACTCAGGCCAAGAGACC. This sequence encodes CSARAGLRDSGQET. The CDR3 reads in full as CSARAGLRDSGQETQYF.